A selection of T cell receptor beta chains follows, all from one sample in a study of glioma-infiltrating T cells. One entry per CDR3 protein results from TCRdb running MiXCR on the multiplex PCR reads. The data hold around 350,000 distinct CDR3 sequences, with roughly two fifths observed a single time. Sequences were obtained from glioma tissue, nonneoplastic brain tissue, or PBMCs (not recorded which). These receptor sequences come from a human donor with low-grade glioma or glioblastoma, undergoing nonglioma brain surgery, or in good health (not recorded which). Each CDR3 is given with its conserved first and last residue.

>TRBV4-1
CASSQGLAGGAETQYF
>TRBV7-9
CASSLTHPGLVRTTYEQYF
>TRBV28
CASRVGRDHGYTF
>TRBV4-3
CASSQEKRAPEAFF
>TRBV7-2
CASSWGWGLNTGELFF
>TRBV7-9
CASSLVASGANEQFF
>TRBV20-1
CSARDPGTGDQPQHF
>TRBV27
CASSPTGTLDQPQHF
>TRBV7-2
CASSLGQGGDTQYF
>TRBV2
CASSEKDRRFF
>TRBV7-9
CASSLLEVMNTEAFF
>TRBV27
CASSVGGWDEQYF
>TRBV28
CASSLPEINTKAFF
>TRBV6-2/TRBV6-3
CVSSYSRASSEQFF
>TRBV6-1
CASSDRDRGTEAFF
>TRBV3-1
CASNQEDYYEQYF
>TRBV10-3
CAISETRLSYNEQFF
>TRBV25-1
CASSEWNIVYEQYF
>TRBV19
CASKGQSSSGANVLTF
>TRBV6-1
CASRPGQESEAFF
>TRBV11-2
CASSPTGGGSGANVLTF
>TRBV20-1
CSARDLAGGPVGYNEQFF
>TRBV5-5
CASSWTGDTDTQYF
>TRBV28
CASTIGQGRPPLHF
>TRBV27
CASSFAGLTYEQYF
>TRBV12-5
CVSGLRGQRAFF
>TRBV2
CASNQDRASTEAFF
>TRBV20-1
CSAREVGFRTPHGRNEAFF
>TRBV3-1
CASSQGDRGPFEAFF
>TRBV4-1
CASSQEKPGGSYEQYF
>TRBV20-1
CSARGPQVMNTEAFF
>TRBV28
CASSLSGERYGYTF
>TRBV2
CASRQPMESGNTIYF
>TRBV5-4
CASSFAGLDEQFF
>TRBV7-9
CASSSTGHEQYF
>TRBV4-1
CARSQPGTGMGEQFF
>TRBV7-2
CASSSYLAGDTQYF
>TRBV6-5
CASRIDSIWAEQYF
>TRBV7-9
CAERGQGYNEQFF
>TRBV24-1
CATSGRAPSDYSYNEQFF
>TRBV20-1
CSARDLGVSYNEQFF
>TRBV7-9
CASSFGARETQYF
>TRBV28
CASLTGTSGRNEQYF
>TRBV20-1
CSARLLAKTHNEQFF
>TRBV19
CATSTEEAYGYTF
>TRBV27
CASSYWGNRRNSPIHF
>TRBV20-1
CSAPHSDRVLLGSEQYF
>TRBV7-3
CASSLGPREVNEQFF
>TRBV27
CASSPRRDSLNTEAFF
>TRBV27
CASSQEAQVAEGREQFF
>TRBV27
CASSGQGNEQYF
>TRBV3-1
CASSQEAGGQETQYF
>TRBV20-1
CSARDRYRVMGEQYF
>TRBV20-1
CSAPRGGGNYGYTF
>TRBV12-3/TRBV12-4
CASSSRDRAYNYGYTF
>TRBV5-1
CASSLGSGSNEQFF
>TRBV20-1
CSDLAPGQGRYEQYF
>TRBV7-2
CASSLDRAVWETQYF